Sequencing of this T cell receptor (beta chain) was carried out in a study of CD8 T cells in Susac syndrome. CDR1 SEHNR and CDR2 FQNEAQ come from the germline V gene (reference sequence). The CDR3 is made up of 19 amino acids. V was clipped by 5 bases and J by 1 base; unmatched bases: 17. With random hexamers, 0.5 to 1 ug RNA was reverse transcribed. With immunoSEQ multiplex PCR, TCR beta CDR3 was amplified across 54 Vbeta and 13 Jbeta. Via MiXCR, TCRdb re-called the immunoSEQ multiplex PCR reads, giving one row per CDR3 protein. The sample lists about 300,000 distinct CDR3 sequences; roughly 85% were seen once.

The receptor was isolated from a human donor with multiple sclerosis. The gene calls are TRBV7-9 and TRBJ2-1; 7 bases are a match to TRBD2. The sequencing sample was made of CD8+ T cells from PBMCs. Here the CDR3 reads CASSQRGLPRLESYNEQFF. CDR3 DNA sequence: TGTGCCAGCAGCCAGCGGGGCCTTCCTAGATTAGAATCCTACAATGAGCAGTTCTTC. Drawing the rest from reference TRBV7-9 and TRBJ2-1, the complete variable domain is DTGVSQNPRHKITKRGQNVTFRCDPISEHNRLYWYRQTLGQGPEFLTYFQNEAQLEKSRLLSDRFSAERPKGSFSTLEIQRTEQGDSAMYLCASSQRGLPRLESYNEQFFGPGTRLTVL.